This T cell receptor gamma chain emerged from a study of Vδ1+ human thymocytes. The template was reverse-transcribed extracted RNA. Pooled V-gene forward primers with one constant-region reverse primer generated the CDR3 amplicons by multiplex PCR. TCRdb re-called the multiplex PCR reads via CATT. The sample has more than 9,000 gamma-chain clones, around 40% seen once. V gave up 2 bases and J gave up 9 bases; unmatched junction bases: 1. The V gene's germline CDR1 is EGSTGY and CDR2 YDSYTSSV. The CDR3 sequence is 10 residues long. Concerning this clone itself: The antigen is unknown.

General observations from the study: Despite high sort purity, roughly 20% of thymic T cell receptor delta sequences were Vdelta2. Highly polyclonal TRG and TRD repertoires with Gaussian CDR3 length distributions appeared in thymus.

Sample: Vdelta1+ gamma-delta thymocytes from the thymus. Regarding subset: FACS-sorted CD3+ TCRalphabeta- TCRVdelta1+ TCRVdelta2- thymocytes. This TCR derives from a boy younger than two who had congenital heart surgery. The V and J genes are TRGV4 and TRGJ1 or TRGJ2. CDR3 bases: TGTGCCACCTGGGATGTTAAGAAACTCTTT. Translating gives CATWDVKKLF.